This entry lists 14 T cell receptor beta chains sequenced from one sample in a study of T cells after yellow fever vaccination. TCRdb re-derived calls from the 5' RACE reads in MiXCR, one entry per CDR3 protein. The sample carries about 300,000 distinct CDR3 sequences, 8.5% to 10% recorded once. Specimen: CD4+ T cells sorted from PBMCs, collected 5 days after the yellow fever booster vaccination. The origin of the receptors is a man between 18 and 29 years old who received the YFV17D yellow fever vaccine.

V is TRBV11-2 and J is TRBJ1-3, with a tentative D call TRBD1 (5 bases). V gave up 3 bases and J gave up 0 bases, with 9 bases separating them. Germline V CDR1 and CDR2: SGHAT, FQNNGV. There are 15 residues in the CDR3. CDR3 sequence reads: CASSLGVNSGNTIYF. In nucleotides, the CDR3 is TGTGCCAGCAGCTTGGGGGTAAACTCTGGAAACACCATATATTTT.

This clonotype was found a few times. This rearrangement joins TRBV5-1 to TRBJ2-5; 7 bases match TRBD1. This CDR3 is 15 amino acids long. Germline trimming cut 2 bases from V and 5 bases from J; bases unmatched to any gene: 9. Germline V CDR1 and CDR2: SGHRS, YFSETQ. CDR3 sequence (DNA): TGCGCCAGCAGCTTCCTAGGGGGCGAGTCGGAGACCCAGTACTTC. Translated: CASSFLGGESETQYF.

This clonotype was observed a handful of times. This sequence joins TRBV28 and TRBJ2-5; tentatively, D is TRBD1 (5 bases). Between the trimmed V and J ends, which lost 4 bases and 1 base, there was a span of 13 bases. CDR1 and CDR2 from the germline V gene are MDHEN and SYDVKM. This CDR3 has 15 amino acids. In DNA, the CDR3 is TGTGCCAGCAGTTCCTCCAGGACACCCCAAGAGACCCAGTACTTC. Its translation is CASSSSRTPQETQYF.

This clonotype appeared many times. The CDR3 region is CASSPFDRPNYGYTF. As DNA, the CDR3 is TGTGCCAGCAGTCCTTTCGACAGGCCTAACTATGGCTACACCTTC. This chain connects TRBV27 to TRBJ1-2, with D maybe TRBD1 (6 bases). The germline gives CDR1 MNHEY, CDR2 SMNVEV (reference sequence). V lost 5 bases and J lost 0, with 13 bases in between. The CDR3 length is 15 residues.

The chain uses TRBV11-1 and TRBJ1-1; 8 nucleotides line up with TRBD1. Germline-derived CDR1 and CDR2 are SGHAT and FQDESV (reference sequence). The V gene end was trimmed by 6 bases and the J gene end by 3 bases; junction bases not matched to a gene: 6. The CDR3 consists of 14 residues. The CDR3 region is CASRLRGPDTEAFF. The DNA of the CDR3 is TGTGCCAGCAGACTCAGGGGGCCGGACACTGAAGCTTTCTTT.

This clonotype has more than one count but fewer than ten. This chain uses TRBV7-3 with TRBJ2-2; 7 bases are a match to TRBD2. Germline V gene sequence: CDR1 SGHTA, CDR2 FQGTGA. V lost 4 bases and J lost 4; bases outside the gene matches: 6. This CDR3 is 15 amino acids long. The CDR3, as DNA: TGTGCCAGCAGCTCATCGTCGGGGGGCACCGGGGAGCTGTTTTTT. Translation: CASSSSSGGTGELFF.

This clonotype was seen ten or more times. The genes are TRBV7-2 and TRBJ1-5; D ambiguous. Germline values: CDR1 SGHTA, CDR2 FQGNSA. The CDR3 length is 14 residues. V was trimmed by 1 base and J by 4 bases, leaving 8 bases between them. The CDR3 loop is CASSLGAVNQPQHF. As DNA, the CDR3 is TGTGCCAGCAGCTTAGGGGCCGTTAATCAGCCCCAGCATTTT. The variable domain in full, with the rest retrieved from reference TRBV7-2 and TRBJ1-5, is GAGVSQSPSNKVTEKGKDVELRCDPISGHTALYWYRQSLGQGLEFLIYFQGNSAPDKSGLPSDRFSAERTGGSVSTLTIQRTQQEDSAVYLCASSLGAVNQPQHFGDGTRLSIL.

The rearrangement uses TRBV3-1 and TRBJ2-4; D gene uncertain. The ends were cut back, 3 bases at V and 8 bases at J, with 8 bases in the middle. In germline, CDR1 is LGHDT, CDR2 YNNKEL (reference sequence). This CDR3 spans 12 amino acids. The CDR3 sequence: CASSHQSHIQYF. The CDR3 DNA follows: TGTGCCAGCAGCCATCAGTCTCACATTCAGTACTTC.

This chain connects TRBV5-5 to TRBJ1-1; 12 bases agree with TRBD1. Germline CDR1 and CDR2: SGHKS and YYEKEE (reference sequence). The CDR3 consists of 17 residues. V shed 3 bases and J 6 bases; nucleotides not matched to a gene: 12. CDR3 protein: CASSSPGTGGGNAEAFF. DNA of the CDR3: TGTGCCAGCAGCTCCCCCGGGACAGGGGGCGGAAACGCTGAAGCTTTCTTT. The full variable domain, its missing parts supplied by reference TRBV5-5 and TRBJ1-1, is DAGVTQSPTHLIKTRGQQVTLRCSPISGHKSVSWYQQVLGQGPQFIFQYYEKEERGRGNFPDRFSARQFPNYSSELNVNALLLGDSALYLCASSSPGTGGGNAEAFFGQGTRLTVV.

This chain joins TRBV28 and TRBJ1-4; D not certain. CDR1 MDHEN and CDR2 SYDVKM come from the germline V gene. V was shortened by 6 bases and J by 8 bases, with 19 bases between the two germline ends. The CDR3 has 15 amino acids. The CDR3 sequence is CASSPPRGFEEKLFF. CDR3 nucleotides: TGTGCCAGCAGCCCCCCGAGAGGGTTTGAGGAAAAACTGTTTTTT.

The chain couples TRBV5-1 to TRBJ2-7; no clear D gene. The V and J ends lost 3 bases and 2 bases respectively, with 9 bases between them. The CDR3 sequence is 13 residues long. Germline lookup yields CDR1 SGHRS and CDR2 YFSETQ. The CDR3 is CASSSPATYEQYF. CDR3 DNA: TGCGCCAGCAGCTCGCCAGCAACCTACGAGCAGTACTTC.

There are many counts of this clonotype. This CDR3 reads CASSESNYGYTF. The CDR3 DNA reads TGTGCCAGCAGTGAGAGTAACTATGGCTACACCTTC. This chain uses TRBV2 with TRBJ1-2; no reliable D call. Germline CDR1 is SNHLY and CDR2 is FYNNEI. CDR3 length: 12 amino acids. Trimming took 3 bases from V and 1 from J, leaving 3 bases between them.

This clonotype appeared a single time. The chain carries TRBV9 and TRBJ2-5, with no clear D. CDR1 is SGDLS, CDR2 YYNGEE, per germline. V lost 1 base to trimming and J lost 4 bases, with 8 bases between them. The CDR3 loop spans 13 amino acids. DNA of the CDR3: TGTGCCAGCAGCGTAAGGTTCCGAGAGACCCAGTACTTC. It encodes CASSVRFRETQYF.

In its sample, this clonotype was seen many times. The chain combines TRBV28 with TRBJ2-7; either TRBD1 or TRBD2 may supply D (5 bases each). Trimming removed 3 bases at V and 2 bases at J, with 14 bases between. Germline V gene sequence: CDR1 MDHEN, CDR2 SYDVKM. This CDR3 has 15 amino acids. CDR3 loop: CASSFPRGGTYEQYV. The CDR3 DNA sequence: TGTGCCAGCAGTTTCCCCCGGGGCGGCACCTACGAGCAGTACGTC.